Listed here are 11 T cell receptor beta chains from one sample, sequenced in a study of cytomegalovirus exposure and HLA in healthy donors. Some clones are missing from TCRdb's copy, which holds only in-frame ones; the method was immunoSEQ multiplex PCR. Among approximately 220,000 clones, approximately 80% were seen once, and the ten largest hold over 11%. Material: PBMCs. The receptors were sampled from a woman between 25 and 40 years old in good health and CMV-seropositive.

The rearrangement links TRBV5-1 to TRBJ1-1; a weak D match, TRBD1 (5 bases). Per germline, CDR1 SGHRS and CDR2 YFSETQ. The CDR3 totals 14 residues. Between the trimmed V and J ends, which lost 4 bases and 3 bases, there was a span of 13 bases. The CDR3 DNA follows: TGCGCCAGCAGCGGAGGACTGGGGGACACTGAAGCTTTCTTT. Translated: CASSGGLGDTEAFF.

The chain is built from TRBV7-2 and TRBJ2-5; TRBD2 matches 8 bases. The CDR3 sequence is 16 residues long. CDR1 is SGHTA, CDR2 FQGNSA, per germline. J was trimmed by 5 bases and V by 4 bases; bases with no gene match: 12. CDR3 residues: CASSSKASGRGETQYF. The CDR3 DNA follows: TGTGCCAGCAGCTCAAAGGCTAGCGGGCGCGGGGAGACCCAGTACTTC.

The rearrangement uses TRBV10-3 and TRBJ1-1, with 7 bases that match TRBD1. This CDR3 contains 15 residues. Germline values: CDR1 ENHRY, CDR2 SYGVKD. The V and J ends lost 2 bases and 5 bases, in that order; junction bases with no gene match: 8. As DNA, the CDR3 is TGTGCCATCAGTGAGAGACAGGGCGCATATACTGAAGCTTTCTTT. It codes for CAISERQGAYTEAFF.

The rearrangement uses TRBV11-3 and TRBJ2-1; TRBD1 matches 7 bases. There are 15 residues in the CDR3. V shed 5 bases and J 3 bases; nucleotides not matched to a gene: 7. CDR1 and CDR2 from the germline V gene are SGHNT and YENEEA. The CDR3 here is CASSQGQSDYNEQFF. The CDR3 bases are TGTGCCAGCAGCCAGGGACAGTCCGACTACAATGAGCAGTTCTTC.

The V and J genes are TRBV28 and TRBJ1-2, with TRBD1 as a possible D gene (5 bases). V shed 6 bases and J shed 3 bases, with 8 bases lying between them. Germline-derived CDR1 and CDR2 are MDHEN and SYDVKM. The CDR3 is 12 residues long. In DNA, the CDR3 is TGTGCCAGCAGGGACACTTACTATGGCTACACCTTC. Its translation is CASRDTYYGYTF.

To note about this clone: The junction departs from germline at one end; a sequencing error may be responsible. The chain joins TRBV7-7 to TRBJ2-5; 7 nucleotides line up with TRBD2. The CDR3 sequence is 14 residues long. The germline CDR1 and CDR2 sequences are SSHAT and FNYEAQ (reference sequence). The CDR3 here is CASSSGLVKETQYF. CDR3 coding DNA: TGTGCTAGCAGCTCCGGACTAGTTAAAGAGACCCAGTACTTC.

V and J are TRBV5-6 and TRBJ2-1; a weak D match, TRBD1 (5 bases). V shed 6 bases and J shed 4 bases, with 14 bases lying between them. The CDR3 covers 14 residues. Germline lookup yields CDR1 SGHDT and CDR2 YYEEEE. The CDR3 loop is CASTPSDTYNEQFF. The CDR3 nucleotides read TGTGCCAGCACGCCCTCGGACACTTACAATGAGCAGTTCTTC.

The chain carries TRBV7-9 and TRBJ1-1; 8 bases fit TRBD1. With 6 bases clipped from V and 5 bases from J, the junction kept 14 bases outside the gene matches. CDR3 size: 16 residues. The germline V gene encodes CDR1 SEHNR and CDR2 FQNEAQ (reference sequence). The CDR3 DNA reads TGTGCCAGCAGACCTACCCCGGACAGGGAGATAACTGAAGCTTTCTTT. It is translated as CASRPTPDREITEAFF.

This clone was recorded a few times. The genes are TRBV6-5 and TRBJ1-5; possibly TRBD1 for D (5 bases). This CDR3 has 12 amino acids. CDR1 is MNHEY and CDR2 is SVGAGI in the germline V gene. Trimming stripped 8 bases from V and 3 bases from J, with 8 bases between. The CDR3 sequence is CASGGNNQPQHF. CDR3 nucleotide sequence: TGTGCCAGCGGGGGAAACAATCAGCCCCAGCATTTT.

The chain combines TRBV27 with TRBJ2-3, with D possibly being TRBD1 or TRBD2 (12 bases each). V dropped 5 bases and J dropped 5 bases, with 35 bases sitting between them. Germline V gene sequence: CDR1 MNHEY, CDR2 SMNVEV (reference sequence). This CDR3 has 21 residues. The CDR3 region is CASSKDRDRGPSGRALDTQYF. As DNA, the CDR3 is TGTGCCAGCAGTAAGGACCGGGACAGGGGGCCTAGCGGGAGGGCCCTAGATACGCAGTATTTT.

The rearrangement links TRBV13 to TRBJ2-1; 9 bases line up with TRBD2. CDR1 PRHDT and CDR2 FYEKMQ come from the germline V gene (reference sequence). J gave up 5 bases and V 4 bases, and 12 bases lay outside the gene matches. CDR3 size: 17 residues. Here the CDR3 reads CASSSPPRTSVHNEQFF. The CDR3 nucleotides read TGTGCCAGCAGCTCACCCCCCAGGACTAGCGTCCACAATGAGCAGTTCTTC.